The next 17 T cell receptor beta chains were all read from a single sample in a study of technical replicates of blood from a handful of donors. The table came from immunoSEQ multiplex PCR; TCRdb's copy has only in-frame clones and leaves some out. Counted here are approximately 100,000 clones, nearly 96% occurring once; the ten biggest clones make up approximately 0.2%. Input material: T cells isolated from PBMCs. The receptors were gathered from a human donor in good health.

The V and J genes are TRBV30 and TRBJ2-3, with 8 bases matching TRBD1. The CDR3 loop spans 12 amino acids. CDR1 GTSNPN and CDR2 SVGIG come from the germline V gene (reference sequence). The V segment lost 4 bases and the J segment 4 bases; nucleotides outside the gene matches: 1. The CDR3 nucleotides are TGTGCCTGGACAGGGGGCGCAGATACGCAGTATTTT. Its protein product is CAWTGGADTQYF.

The CDR3 protein is CANLVRLARRTDTQYF. For the CDR3, the DNA is TGCGCCAACTTAGTCCGACTAGCGCGGAGGACAGATACGCAGTATTTT. V is TRBV10-1 and J is TRBJ2-3, with 8 bases matching TRBD2. The junction had 15 bases not matched to a gene; V was cut back by 10 bases and J by 3 bases. This CDR3 contains 16 residues. Germline CDR1 and CDR2: WNHNN and SYGVQD (reference sequence).

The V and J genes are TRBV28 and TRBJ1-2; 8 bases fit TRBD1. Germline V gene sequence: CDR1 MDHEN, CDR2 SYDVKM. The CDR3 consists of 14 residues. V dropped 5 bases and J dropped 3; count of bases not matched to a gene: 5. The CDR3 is CASSLLGQDYGYTF. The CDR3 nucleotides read TGTGCCAGCAGTCTACTGGGACAGGACTATGGCTACACCTTC.

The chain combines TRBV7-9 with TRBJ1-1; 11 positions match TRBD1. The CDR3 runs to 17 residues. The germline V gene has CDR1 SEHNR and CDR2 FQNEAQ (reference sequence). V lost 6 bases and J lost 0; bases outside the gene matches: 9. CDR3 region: CASRRGQGVFLNTEAFF. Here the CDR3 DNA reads TGTGCCAGCAGAAGGGGACAGGGGGTCTTCCTGAACACTGAAGCTTTCTTT.

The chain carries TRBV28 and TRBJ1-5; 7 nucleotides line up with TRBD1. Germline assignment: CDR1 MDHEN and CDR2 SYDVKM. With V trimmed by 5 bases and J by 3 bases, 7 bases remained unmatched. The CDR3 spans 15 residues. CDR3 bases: TGTGCCAGCAGTCCCCCGACAGGGAACAATCAGCCCCAGCATTTT. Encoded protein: CASSPPTGNNQPQHF.

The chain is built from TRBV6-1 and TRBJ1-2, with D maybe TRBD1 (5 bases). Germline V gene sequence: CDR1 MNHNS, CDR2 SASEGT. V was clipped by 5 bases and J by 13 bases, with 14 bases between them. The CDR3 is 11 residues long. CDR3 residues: CASSPAGGSTF. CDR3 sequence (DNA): TGTGCCAGCAGTCCCGCGGGGGGGTCCACCTTC.

Written as DNA, the CDR3 is TGTGCCTGGAGTGTGATTGGGGGGGACGAGCAGTACTTC. Protein: CAWSVIGGDEQYF. The rearrangement uses TRBV30 and TRBJ2-7, with 7 nucleotides matching TRBD2. The CDR3 loop spans 13 amino acids. Trimming at V came to 0 bases and at J to 5 bases, leaving 4 bases not matched to a gene. Germline V gives CDR1 GTSNPN, CDR2 SVGIG (reference sequence).

CDR3 in amino acids: CASSLILNSPLHF. The DNA for the CDR3 is TGTGCCAGCAGCTTAATCCTCAATTCACCCCTCCACTTT. The V gene is TRBV7-3, the J gene TRBJ1-6; D is uncertain. This CDR3 contains 13 residues. V was shortened by 1 base and J by 7 bases, with 5 bases between the two germline ends. In germline, CDR1 is SGHTA, CDR2 FQGTGA.

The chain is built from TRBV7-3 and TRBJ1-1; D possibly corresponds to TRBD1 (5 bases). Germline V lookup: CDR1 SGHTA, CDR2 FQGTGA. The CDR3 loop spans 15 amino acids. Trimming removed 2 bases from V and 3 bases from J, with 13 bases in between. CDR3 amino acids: CASSLELAGHTEAFF. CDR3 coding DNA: TGTGCCAGCAGCTTAGAGCTGGCAGGGCACACTGAAGCTTTCTTT.

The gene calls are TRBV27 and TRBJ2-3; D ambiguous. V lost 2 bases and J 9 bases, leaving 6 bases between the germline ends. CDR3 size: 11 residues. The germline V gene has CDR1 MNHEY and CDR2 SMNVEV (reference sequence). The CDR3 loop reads CASSLVGTQYF. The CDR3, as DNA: TGTGCCAGCAGTTTAGTCGGGACGCAGTATTTT.

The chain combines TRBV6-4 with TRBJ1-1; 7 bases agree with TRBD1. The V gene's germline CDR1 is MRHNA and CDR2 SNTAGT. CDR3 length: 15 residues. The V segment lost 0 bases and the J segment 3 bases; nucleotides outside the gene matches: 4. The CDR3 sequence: CASSDSDRDYTEAFF. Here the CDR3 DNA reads TGTGCCAGCAGTGACTCCGACAGGGATTACACTGAAGCTTTCTTT.

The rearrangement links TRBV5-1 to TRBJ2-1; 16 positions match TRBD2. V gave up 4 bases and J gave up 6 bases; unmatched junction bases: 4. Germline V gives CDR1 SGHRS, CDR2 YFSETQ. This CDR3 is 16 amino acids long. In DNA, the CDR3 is TGCGCCAGCAGCCCGGGACTAGCGGGGGGGGGCAATGAGCAGTTCTTC. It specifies CASSPGLAGGGNEQFF.

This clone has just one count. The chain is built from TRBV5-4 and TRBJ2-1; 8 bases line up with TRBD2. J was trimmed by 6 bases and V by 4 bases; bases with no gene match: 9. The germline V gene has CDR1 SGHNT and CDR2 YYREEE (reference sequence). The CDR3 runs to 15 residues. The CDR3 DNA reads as TGTGCCAGCAGCCTTCGCCAGCGGGGGAGCAATGAGCAGTTCTTC. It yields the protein CASSLRQRGSNEQFF.

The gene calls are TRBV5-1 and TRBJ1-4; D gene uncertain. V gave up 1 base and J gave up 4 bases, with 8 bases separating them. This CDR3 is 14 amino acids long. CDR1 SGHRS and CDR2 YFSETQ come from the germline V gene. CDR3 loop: CASSLSGFNEKLFF. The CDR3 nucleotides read TGCGCCAGCAGCTTGTCAGGATTTAATGAAAAACTGTTTTTT.

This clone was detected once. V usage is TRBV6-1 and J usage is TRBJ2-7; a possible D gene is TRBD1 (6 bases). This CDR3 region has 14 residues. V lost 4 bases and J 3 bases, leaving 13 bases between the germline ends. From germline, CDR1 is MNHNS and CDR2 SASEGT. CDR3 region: CASSAVQGHYEQYF. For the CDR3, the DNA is TGTGCCAGCAGTGCCGTCCAGGGGCACTACGAGCAGTACTTC.

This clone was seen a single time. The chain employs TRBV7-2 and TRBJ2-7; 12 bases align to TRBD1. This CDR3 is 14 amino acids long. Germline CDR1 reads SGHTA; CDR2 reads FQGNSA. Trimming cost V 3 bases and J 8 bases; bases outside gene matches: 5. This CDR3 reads CASSLGQGAFQQYF. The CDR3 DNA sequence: TGTGCCAGCAGCTTGGGACAGGGGGCTTTCCAGCAGTACTTC.

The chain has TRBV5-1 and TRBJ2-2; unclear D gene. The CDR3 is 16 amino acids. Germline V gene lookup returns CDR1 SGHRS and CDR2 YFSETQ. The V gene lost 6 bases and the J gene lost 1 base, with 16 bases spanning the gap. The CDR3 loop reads CASNPLLPMNTGELFF. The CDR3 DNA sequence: TGCGCCAGCAACCCCCTTTTACCTATGAACACCGGGGAGCTGTTTTTT.